Here is one T cell receptor (beta chain) with its context. The sample comes from a study of T cell changes during pregnancy in multiple sclerosis. Profiling relied on immunoSEQ multiplex PCR, and the TCRdb table lists in-frame clones only, not all of them. The data show 85,000 to 130,000 clones, 85% to 95% seen once. The CDR3 has 15 residues. In germline, CDR1 is MDHEN, CDR2 SYDVKM. Trimming left V 4 bases short and J 4 bases short, with 16 bases between. This sequence originates from a female donor with multiple sclerosis, enrolled in a pregnancy study. Material: peripheral blood, obtained after pregnancy. This chain links TRBV28 with TRBJ1-2; D possibly corresponds to TRBD1 (5 bases). CDR3 residues: CASSSLPGGLYGYTF. As DNA, the CDR3 is TGTGCCAGCAGTTCACTTCCCGGGGGACTCTATGGCTACACCTTC.